Sequencing of this TCR beta chain was carried out in a study of radiotherapy plus CTLA-4 blockade in lung cancer. Overall study: Overall, roughly 18% of patients showed an objective response, while 31% attained disease control.

Here immunoSEQ multiplex PCR was the method, and the copy in TCRdb shows in-frame clones only, minus some. The sample lists 100,000 or so clones, about 80% seen once, with 13% to 15% in the top ten. The CDR3 runs to 11 residues. Unmatched junction bases numbered 1, after V lost 5 bases and J lost 3 bases. The germline CDR1 and CDR2 sequences are GTSNPN and SVGIG (reference sequence). The clonotype originates from a human donor with non-small cell lung cancer that progressed on radiotherapy plus ipilimumab. This chain uses TRBV30 with TRBJ2-7; 7 bases fit TRBD1. The input for sequencing was peripheral blood, taken from a patient treated with radiotherapy plus ipilimumab. For the CDR3, the DNA is TGTGCCTGGGGGACAGTCTACGAGCAGTACTTC. This sequence encodes CAWGTVYEQYF.